Below, one TCR beta chain is given with its context. The antigen is unknown. This sample is part of a study of T cells in localized non-small cell lung cancer. TCRdb's table, derived via immunoSEQ multiplex PCR, lists solely in-frame clones and lacks some. Of roughly 26,000 clones listed, roughly nine tenths are singletons. Trimming cost V 0 bases and J 6 bases; bases outside gene matches: 2. This CDR3 is 13 amino acids long. Germline V gene sequence: CDR1 SGHRS, CDR2 YFSETQ. Study findings and constraints: When the top 100 tumor clones were examined, a median approximately 60 of them also appeared in the adjacent lung, which was paired and uninvolved.

V gene TRBV5-1 combines with J gene TRBJ1-2, with 7 bases matching TRBD1. Sequenced here: peripheral blood, sampled before any cancer treatment. This sequence was found in a female donor over 55 with stage II squamous cell lung carcinoma. The CDR3 region is CASSLARGDGYTF. The DNA for the CDR3 is TGCGCCAGCAGCTTGGCCAGGGGGGATGGCTACACCTTC. The whole variable domain, filled in from reference TRBV5-1 and TRBJ1-2, reads KAGVTQTPRYLIKTRGQQVTLSCSPISGHRSVSWYQQTPGQGLQFLFEYFSETQRNKGNFPGRFSGRQFSNSRSEMNVSTLELGDSALYLCASSLARGDGYTFGSGTRLTVV.